A selection of T cell receptor beta chains follows, all from one sample in a study of human T cells and chemical hapten exposure. TCRdb processed the RACE reads anew with MiXCR; each CDR3 protein has one entry. The profile shows 340,000 or so distinct CDR3 sequences, approximately 6.9% of them singletons. Specimen: whole blood, collected in connection with sensitization to the hapten diphenylcyclopropenone (DPC). These receptors originate from a woman between 18 and 30 years old with alopecia areata. Some clones in this sample may be carry-over from other donors' samples. Each CDR3 is given with its conserved first and last residue. The D gene is left open where the match is weak. The size field is filled for only some rows; it gives once, few, many or a size class.

>TRBJ2-3|-|TRBV7-2|few
TGTGCCAGCAGCTTATTTGTCGAGGGCACAGATACGCAGTATTTT
CASSLFVEGTDTQYF
>TRBJ2-7|-|TRBV29-1|-
TGCAGCGTTGATAAGGAAAGCTCCTACGAGCAGTACTTC
CSVDKESSYEQYF
>TRBJ2-1|-|TRBV6-2/TRBV6-3|-
TGTGCCAGCAGTTACCCTAGTTCTCGGGGCAATGAGCAGTTCTTC
CASSYPSSRGNEQFF
>TRBJ1-6|TRBD1|TRBV20-1|-
TGCAGTGCTAGAGACGGGACAGTTAGCTCCTATAATTCACCCCTCCACTTT
CSARDGTVSSYNSPLHF
>TRBJ2-7|TRBD2|TRBV7-2|many
TGTGCCAGCAGCTTGCCGGTGACTAGCGGGCTCGAGCAGTACTTC
CASSLPVTSGLEQYF
>TRBJ1-4|TRBD1|TRBV15|-
TGTGCCACCAGCAGGGGGACAGGCCTCCTTGATGAAAAACTGTTTTTT
CATSRGTGLLDEKLFF
>TRBJ1-1|-|TRBV4-1|few
TGCGCCAGCAGCCCTGGAACAGGCCAAATGAACACTGAAGCTTTCTTT
CASSPGTGQMNTEAFF
>TRBJ1-2|-|TRBV4-2|-
TGTGCCAGCAGCCGCTCGACAGGTTCCTATGGCTACACCTTC
CASSRSTGSYGYTF
>TRBJ2-7|TRBD1|TRBV6-5|-
TGTGCCAGCAGTGAATTAGCCCGGGACAGGGGAATCTACGAGCAGTACTTC
CASSELARDRGIYEQYF
>TRBJ1-1|TRBD1|TRBV27|-
TGTGCCTCCGAGGGGGCAAAGAATGAAGCTTTCTTT
CASEGAKNEAFF
>TRBJ1-1|-|TRBV7-9|few
TGTGCCAGCAGCTTAGAACTATCGAACACTGAAGCTTTCTTT
CASSLELSNTEAFF
>TRBJ2-4|-|TRBV7-2|many
TGTGCCAGCAGCTTAAGAATGGGATCATCCAAAAACATTCAGTACTTC
CASSLRMGSSKNIQYF
>TRBJ1-3|TRBD1|TRBV2|-
TGTGCCAGCACTTTACAGGGGCTATCTGGAAACACCATATATTTT
CASTLQGLSGNTIYF
>TRBJ1-6|-|TRBV12-3/TRBV12-4|-
TGTGCCAGCAGTTTCGAAGGACCCCTCCACTTT
CASSFEGPLHF
>TRBJ1-4|-|TRBV12-3/TRBV12-4|-
TGTGCCAGCGGCCGGGAGGGATGGAGTAATGAAAAACTGTTTTTT
CASGREGWSNEKLFF
>TRBJ2-3|-|TRBV7-9|many
TGTGCCAGCAGTTTTAGTACGATCGGACCGTACGATACGCAGTATTTT
CASSFSTIGPYDTQYF
>TRBJ1-1|-|TRBV7-2|few
TGTGCCAGCAGCTTAGACCAGACTGAAGCTTTCTTT
CASSLDQTEAFF
>TRBJ2-2|TRBD1|TRBV4-2|-
TGTGCCAGCAGCCATTTGGGACAGGGGAAATCCGGGGAGCTGTTTTTT
CASSHLGQGKSGELFF
>TRBJ1-5|TRBD1|TRBV20-1|few
TGCAGTGCTAGAAAAACAGGGGTAGGCAATCAGCCCCAGCATTTT
CSARKTGVGNQPQHF
>TRBJ2-5|-|TRBV7-3|-
TGTGCCAGCAGCTCCATGCCTGGGGAGACCCAGTACTTC
CASSSMPGETQYF
>TRBJ2-5|-|TRBV12-5|-
TGTGCTAGTGGTTCAGTCTGGGGAGCGACCCAAGAGACCCAGTACTTC
CASGSVWGATQETQYF
>TRBJ2-7|-|TRBV4-1|many
TGCGCCAGCAGCCCCCTCGGGGAGCCCTACGCACCCTACGAGCAGTACTTC
CASSPLGEPYAPYEQYF